This TCR beta chain was observed in a study of blood T cell repertoires in COVID-19. Study summary: The study drew acute and convalescent COVID-19 samples from the United States, Italy and Spain.

Clones were read by immunoSEQ multiplex PCR, and TCRdb kept only the in-frame ones, dropping some. Of roughly 300,000 clones listed, approximately 87% are singletons. In germline, CDR1 is SGHVS, CDR2 FNYEAQ. This CDR3 region has 18 residues. Trimming took off 2 bases at V and 4 bases at J, with 23 bases between the two ends. Only a few counts were recorded for this clone. The clonotype comes from a woman in her twenties or thirties who had recovered from COVID-19. Material: PBMCs or T cells enriched from blood (not recorded which). This rearrangement joins TRBV7-6 to TRBJ2-5; D perhaps matches TRBD2 (6 bases). The CDR3 DNA is TGTGCCAGCAGCTTAATATTCGCTGGGCGACGGGAGTCAGAGACCCAGTACTTC. This gives the protein CASSLIFAGRRESETQYF.